This T cell receptor beta chain is from a study of T-cell memory formation after mild COVID-19 (dated by TCRdb to 2020 to 2022). As for the study more broadly: Most TCR sequence clusters were specific to one of the two donors. T-cell clones expanding and contracting after mild COVID-19 in a couple of donors were tracked by longitudinal TCRalpha and TCRbeta repertoire sequencing. Two young, previously healthy adult volunteers made up the cohort, one male and one female.

The CDR3 starts with the cysteine, ends with the phenylalanine, and has 17 residues. The read is trimmed to its CDR3 DNA, 51 bases read in frame from base 1. V and J are trimmed by 2 bases and 7 bases, and the gene matches miss 15 bases of the junction. The germline V gene (reference sequence) specifies MNHNY as CDR1 and SVGAGI as CDR2. PBMCs were isolated by Ficoll-Paque density gradient centrifugation. Sequencing was performed on an Illumina NovaSeq 6000. Using 5'RACE with constant-segment primers, TCRalpha and TCRbeta cDNA libraries were constructed, with sample barcodes and unique molecular identifiers added in the process. RNA was extracted from every sample with Trizol reagent. Library amplification was performed in two PCR steps, and a second sample barcode and Illumina TruSeq adapters were introduced in the second step. Sequencing of the libraries was done on an Illumina NovaSeq, producing 2 x 150 bp paired-end reads. Per the source publication's procedure: With migec v1.2.7, reads were demultiplexed and then collapsed into UMI-guided consensus sequences. With mixcr v2.1.11, UMI consensuses were aligned to TRA and TRB V and J templates and assembled into clonotypes. A clonotype was counted as expanded or contracted only when both edgeR and NoisET called the clonotype significant, with the noise models trained on biological replicates. For edgeR calls, a false discovery rate-adjusted p below 0.01 and a log2 fold-change threshold of 1 were applied. PCA with hierarchical clustering of max-normalized trajectories of the 1000 most abundant clonotypes was used as exploratory dynamics analysis. Separately sequenced CD4+ and CD8+ repertoires were used to assign the CD4 or CD8 phenotype of responding clones. TCRdb reanalyzed the raw reads on its own, using fastp at Q25 for trimming and MiXCR for clone calling, and kept in-frame beta chains. All rows with the same CDR3 protein become a single entry with the most common DNA and genes. The V and J calls here are based on TCRdb, not the publication. The sample table shows 350,000 to 500,000 distinct CDR3 sequences, and around 20% are seen once. About 8.8% of the sample belongs to the ten largest clones.

Worth noting for this clonotype: Which antigen it targets is not known. One base away there is no much larger clone; base qualities are not given.

The paper's findings and limits, for the study overall: Contracting CD4+ clones turned up mainly in the CM and EM memory subsets, whereas EMRA was where CD8+ clones were enriched. The study included only a couple of mild cases, and larger cohorts that include severe cases with pre-infection samples were judged to be necessary. From day 15 to 85, contracting clones showed balanced CD4/CD8 phenotypes, whereas a second wave of clones that expanded from day 15 to 37 leaned towards CD4+. Some responding clones were detected in pre-infection memory, suggesting pre-existing cross-reactive memory T cells joined the SARS-CoV-2 response. SARS-CoV-2 specificity was not confirmed for the second-wave clones peaking on day 37.

The chain employs TRBV6-6 and TRBJ1-2; 8 middle bases align to TRBD1. The receptor's source is an adult woman who had mild COVID-19 (a few samples of this study predate the infection). The sample titles of this study are shuffled in the database, so cell type and time point are left out; the donor was told from shared clones. Specimen: PBMCs or a T cell subset sorted from them (not recorded which). The CDR3 corresponds to CASSYVRTGPESSGYTF. The DNA reads as follows: TGTGCCAGCAGTTACGTTAGGACAGGGCCGGAATCTAGTGGCTACACCTTC.